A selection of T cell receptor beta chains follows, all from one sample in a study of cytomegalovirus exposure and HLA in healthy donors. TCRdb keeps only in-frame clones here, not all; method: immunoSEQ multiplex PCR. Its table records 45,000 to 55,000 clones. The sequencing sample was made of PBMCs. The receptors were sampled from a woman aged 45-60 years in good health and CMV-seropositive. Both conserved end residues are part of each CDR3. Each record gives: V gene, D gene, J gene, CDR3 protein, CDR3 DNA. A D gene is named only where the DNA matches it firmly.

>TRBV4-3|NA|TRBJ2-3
CASSQARGADTQYF
TGCGCCAGCAGCCAGGCCAGGGGTGCTGATACGCAGTATTTT
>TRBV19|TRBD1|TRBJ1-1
CASSTLQGKENTEAFF
TGTGCCAGTAGTACCCTACAGGGGAAGGAGAACACTGAAGCTTTCTTT
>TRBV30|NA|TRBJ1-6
CASSVTQSEGSPLHF
TGCGCCTCCTCCGTAACACAGAGTGAGGGTTCACCCCTCCACTTT
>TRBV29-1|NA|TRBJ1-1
CSAGGQLGSEAFF
TGCAGCGCCGGGGGGCAGTTGGGATCTGAAGCTTTCTTT
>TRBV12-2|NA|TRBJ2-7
CASRLGTGGEQYF
TGTGCAAGTCGCTTAGGGACAGGGGGCGAGCAGTACTTC
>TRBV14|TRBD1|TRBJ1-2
CASSRREGTGGAGLRGYTF
TGTGCCAGCAGCCGAAGAGAAGGGACAGGGGGCGCGGGTCTGCGTGGCTACACCTTC
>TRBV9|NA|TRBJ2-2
CASTWTANTGELFF
TGTGCCAGCACCTGGACAGCGAACACCGGGGAGCTGTTTTTT
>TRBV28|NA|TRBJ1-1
CASSWGQGLNFEAFF
TGTGCCAGCAGTTGGGGTCAGGGGCTGAACTTTGAAGCTTTCTTT
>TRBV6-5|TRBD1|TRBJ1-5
CASRPDRAQPQHF
TGTGCCAGCAGACCCGACAGGGCTCAGCCCCAGCATTTT
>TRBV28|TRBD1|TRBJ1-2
CASSTPATGYSTGYTF
TGTGCCAGCAGTACCCCCGCGACAGGGTATAGTACGGGCTACACCTTC
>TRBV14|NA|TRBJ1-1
CASSPGGRSSEAFF
TGTGCCAGCAGCCCCGGAGGGCGGAGCTCTGAAGCTTTCTTT
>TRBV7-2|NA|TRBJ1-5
CASSSGEKNQPQHF
TGTGCCAGCAGCTCAGGGGAGAAGAATCAGCCCCAGCATTTT
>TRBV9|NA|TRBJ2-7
CASSPGDGYEQYF
TGTGCCAGCAGCCCAGGGGACGGCTACGAGCAGTACTTC
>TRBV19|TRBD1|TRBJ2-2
CASSRTDRADTGELFF
TGTGCCAGTAGTAGGACCGACAGGGCCGACACCGGGGAGCTGTTTTTT
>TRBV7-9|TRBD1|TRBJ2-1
CASSLRDRGRSSYNEQFF
TGTGCCAGCAGCTTACGGGACAGGGGTCGTAGCTCCTACAATGAGCAGTTCTTC
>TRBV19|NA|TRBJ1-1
CASSVTGNTEAFF
TGTGCCAGTAGTGTTACAGGGAACACTGAAGCTTTCTTT
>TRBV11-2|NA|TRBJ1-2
CASSLGPQSTYGYTF
TGTGCCAGCAGCTTAGGTCCACAAAGTACGTATGGCTACACCTTC
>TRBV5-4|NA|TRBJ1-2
CASSFLQGHGYTF
TGTGCCAGCAGCTTTTTGCAGGGCCATGGCTACACCTTC
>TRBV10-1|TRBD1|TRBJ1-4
CASSTGTGGEKLFF
TGCGCCAGCAGTACCGGGACAGGGGGAGAAAAACTGTTTTTT
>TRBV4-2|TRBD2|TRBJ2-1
CASSRRGTSGVNEQFF
TGTGCCAGCAGCCGGAGAGGGACTAGCGGTGTAAATGAGCAGTTCTTC
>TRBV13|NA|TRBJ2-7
CASSTDPRQSYEQYF
TGTGCCAGCAGTACGGACCCAAGACAGTCCTACGAGCAGTACTTC
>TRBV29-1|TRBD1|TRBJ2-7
CSVGATGQDEQYF
TGCAGCGTTGGGGCGACAGGGCAGGACGAGCAGTACTTC